This paragraph reports one TCR beta chain. It lacks a known antigen. Within one base of it there is no much larger clone, and no base qualities were kept. The High Capacity cDNA Reverse Transcription Kit was used to reverse transcribe all of the isolated RNA, meaning that expressed TCRB transcripts were what got sequenced. Naive, central memory and regulatory T cell samples underwent deep immunoSEQ sequencing, averaging about 3.57 million total reads per sample. Sorted cells were lysed in RLT buffer, and RNA was extracted using DNase-treated RNeasy Micro or Mini kits according to cell number. Each cell subset was processed on its own to prevent cross-contamination, while patient and healthy donor samples were processed together. Using the immunoSEQ multiplex PCR, TCRB sequences were amplified from cDNA into 87-bp fragments spanning the CDR3 region. The amplicons were sequenced using the Illumina HiSeq platform. In the paper's pipeline: Synthetic template baselines were used to correct PCR bias computationally, reads within Hamming distance 2 were collapsed together, and singletons that could not be merged were discarded. By aligning reads against IMGT, V, D and J genes, CDR3 length, and insertions or deletions at six rearrangement sites were assigned. Within each subset, clonotype counts were normalized to sorted cell number, after which true diversity and Gini coefficients were computed with the tcR R package. The overlap coefficient, calculated on TCRB nucleotide sequences, was used to quantify repertoire sharing. This immuneACCESS table, as held by TCRdb, lists in-frame sequences with V and J called but not all clones. Of the missing ones, under half trace to an unresolved V gene in checked studies; the others have no known cause. That table furnishes V, J and clone size, whereas the DNA furnished D and trimming. Here the sample has under 250,000 clones; about 30% occur a single time. 4% of the sample is taken by the ten largest.

This entry comes from a study of beta chain features in type 1 diabetes listed by TCRdb under 2018. For the wider study: Patients and healthy donors did not differ in mean age, gender distribution, total cell number or subset yield. Naive and central memory subsets were obtained from all 30 or so donors, but regulatory and stem cell-like memory subsets were isolated from only 8 patients and 8 healthy donors. A total of around 110,000,000 sorted cells were examined across all samples, and a strong correlation was observed between cell number per subset and RNA yield. The study compared the TCRB repertoires of sorted circulating CD4+ T cell subsets in recently diagnosed type 1 diabetes patients with those in matched healthy donors.

Each donor gave one peripheral blood draw, about 110 mL on average, collected into heparinised tubes. Naive, central memory, regulatory and stem cell-like memory CD4+ T cells were sorted on a BD FACSAria II using a panel including CD45RO, CCR7, CD25, CD127, CD95 and CD27. A purity above 98% was achieved for all sorted populations. PBMCs were separated immediately by Lymphoprep density gradient centrifugation and were stained directly, without being cultured. So that batch effects would be minimized, each experiment stained and sorted samples in pairs, pairing one healthy donor with one patient. The paper's findings and limits, for the study overall: In all four CD4+ subsets, TCRB CDR3 length was moderately but significantly shorter in type 1 diabetes patients. Naive, central memory and regulatory TCRB repertoires appeared to be more alike among patients than among healthy donors. Patients with type 1 diabetes made fewer insertions and deleted more nucleotides at VDJ recombination sites, implying thymic rearrangement abnormalities. Shorter templates might have been favored by PCR, but patient and control samples were amplified and corrected together, so both groups would have been affected equally by any skew. Because cDNA rather than genomic DNA was sequenced, highly expressing activated cells could have been over-represented, although no difference in activation and CD3 levels was found between groups. Because the HLA sub-analyses included only small numbers of individuals, any influence of HLA type on TCRB rearrangement was left unresolved.

Relative to germline, V is missing 3 bases and J is missing 8 bases, with 2 bases of the junction outside any gene match. The CDR3, from cysteine to phenylalanine, totals 13 residues. Only the CDR3 portion is preserved as DNA: 39 bases, with reading frame beginning at the first base. As encoded in the germline V gene (reference sequence), CDR1 is LNHNV while CDR2 is YYDKDF. The sequence joins TRBV15 to TRBJ2-1; TRBD1 matches 9 bases in the middle. Material: central memory CD4+ T cells from blood. This clonotype originated in a man aged 30-40 years in good health. The DNA sequence is as follows: TGTGCCACCAGCAGGGACAGGGGCTATGAGCAGTTCTTC. This sequence encodes CATSRDRGYEQFF.